The T cell receptor beta chain described here comes from a study of OX40 agonist ivuxolimab in advanced cancers. The study in broad terms: The costimulatory receptor OX40 (CD134) was targeted by ivuxolimab, a fully human IgG2 agonistic monoclonal antibody. Intravenous ivuxolimab was administered to patients every 2 weeks at six dose levels: 0.01, 0.1, 0.3, 1.5, 3 and 10 mg/kg. Of the approximately 50 dose-escalation patients, hepatocellular carcinoma was present in around 20, melanoma in around 15, renal cell carcinoma in 9 and head and neck cancer in 9. In the dose-escalation cohort, 82.7% of patients were male, and the mean age was roughly 60 years, with a range of roughly 20 to 80. Prior anti-PD-1, anti-PD-L1 or anti-CTLA-4 therapy was permitted, and checkpoint inhibitors had been received by about 44% of dose-escalation patients. Three dose-escalation patients achieved partial responses, one with hepatocellular carcinoma and two with cutaneous melanoma. The point of sequencing TCRbeta in the periphery was to test whether ivuxolimab changed TCR sequence diversity and drove clonal T-cell expansion. The paper covers the monotherapy dose-escalation part of the phase I ivuxolimab trial, which included N ≈ 57 patients.

For sequencing of the TCRbeta CDR3 region, genomic DNA was extracted from the sorted cells. TCRbeta CDR3 regions were sequenced using the immunoSEQ Assay. Not all clones reach the TCRdb copy of this immuneACCESS table, which keeps in-frame sequences only. Checked studies attribute under half of the gap to unresolved V genes and leave the rest unexplained. The table for this sample lists about 68,000 clones; over 75% of them were counted only once. The ten biggest clones cover roughly 0.69% of the sample. Comment on this clone: The clone's antigen remains unknown. No clone much larger than this one lies a single base away; base qualities are absent.

The full study reports these points: In the 0.1-3.0 mg/kg groups, partial responders were among the patients with the lowest normalized peripheral clonal expansion, particularly in CD8+ T cells. At doses from 0.1 to 3.0 mg/kg, clonal expansion was seen in both CD4+ and CD8+ blood T cells between baseline and week 6. The antigen specificity of the peripheral T cells that underwent clonal expansion was not determined. Low levels of normalized T-cell clonal expansion were also shown by some nonresponding patients. After ivuxolimab, CD8+ T cells had more expanded clones than CD4+ T cells on average.

The trial excluded patients who had a history of autoimmune disease or who were on systemic immunosuppression. Peripheral blood for TCR sequencing was collected from all dose cohorts at baseline, on cycle 4 day 1, and on cycle 7 day 1. The samples were drawn from a first-in-human, open-label, multicenter phase I dose-escalation trial of ivuxolimab. Adults with locally advanced or metastatic melanoma, renal cell, hepatocellular, or head and neck squamous cell carcinoma were enrolled in the trial. CD4+ and CD8+ T cells were sorted separately from peripheral blood before TCR sequencing. The receptor comes from an adult with an advanced solid tumor such as melanoma, head and neck, liver or kidney cancer. Sequenced here: CD4+ or CD8+ T cells sorted from blood, sampled in a trial of the OX40 agonist ivuxolimab.

CDR3 sequence: CASSLIRQGYSNQPQHF. The DNA sequence reads TGTGCCAGTAGTCTCATCCGACAGGGCTATAGCAATCAGCCCCAGCATTTT. The chain was built from TRBV19 and TRBJ1-5, with 7 bases aligning to TRBD1. V ends up 5 bases short and J 0 bases short, with an unmatched junction base count of 10. The CDR3 numbers 17 residues from cysteine through phenylalanine. Of all the DNA, just the CDR3 is kept, 51 bases in frame from base 1. CDR1 LNHDA and CDR2 SQIVND are derived from the germline V gene (reference sequence).